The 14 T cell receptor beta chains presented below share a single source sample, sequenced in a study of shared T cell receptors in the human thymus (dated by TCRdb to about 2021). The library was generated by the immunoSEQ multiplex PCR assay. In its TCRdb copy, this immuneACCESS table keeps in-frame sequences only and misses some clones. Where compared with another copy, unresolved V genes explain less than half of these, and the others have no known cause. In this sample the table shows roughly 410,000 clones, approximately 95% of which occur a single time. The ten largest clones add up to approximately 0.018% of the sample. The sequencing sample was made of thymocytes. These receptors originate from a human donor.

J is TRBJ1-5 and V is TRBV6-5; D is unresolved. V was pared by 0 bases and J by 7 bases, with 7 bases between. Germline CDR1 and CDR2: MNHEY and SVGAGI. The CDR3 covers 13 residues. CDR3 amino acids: CASSYSVSQPQHF. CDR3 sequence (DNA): TGTGCCAGCAGTTACTCAGTGTCACAGCCCCAGCATTTT.

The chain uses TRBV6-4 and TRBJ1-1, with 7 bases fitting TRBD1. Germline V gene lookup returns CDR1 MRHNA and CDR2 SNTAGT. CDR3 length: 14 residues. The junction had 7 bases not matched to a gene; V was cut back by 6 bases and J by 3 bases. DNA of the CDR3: TGTGCCAGCAGGAGGGGACAGCGGGACACTGAAGCTTTCTTT. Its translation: CASRRGQRDTEAFF.

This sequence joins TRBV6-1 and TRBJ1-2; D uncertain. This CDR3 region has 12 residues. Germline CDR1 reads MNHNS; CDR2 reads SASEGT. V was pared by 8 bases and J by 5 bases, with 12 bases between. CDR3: CASAYTGYGYTF. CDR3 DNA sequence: TGTGCCAGCGCATACACGGGGTATGGCTACACCTTC.

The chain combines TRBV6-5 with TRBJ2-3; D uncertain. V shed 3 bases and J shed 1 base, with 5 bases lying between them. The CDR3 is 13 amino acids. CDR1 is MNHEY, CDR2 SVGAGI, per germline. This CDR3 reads CASSYACTDTQYF. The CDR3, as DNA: TGTGCCAGCAGTTATGCCTGCACAGATACGCAGTATTTT.

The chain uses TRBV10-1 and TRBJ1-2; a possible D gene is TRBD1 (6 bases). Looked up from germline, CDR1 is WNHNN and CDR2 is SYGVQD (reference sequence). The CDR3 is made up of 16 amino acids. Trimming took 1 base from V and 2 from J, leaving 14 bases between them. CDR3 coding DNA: TGCGCCAGCAGTGAGTATCCGGACAGAGGGAACTATGGCTACACCTTC. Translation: CASSEYPDRGNYGYTF.

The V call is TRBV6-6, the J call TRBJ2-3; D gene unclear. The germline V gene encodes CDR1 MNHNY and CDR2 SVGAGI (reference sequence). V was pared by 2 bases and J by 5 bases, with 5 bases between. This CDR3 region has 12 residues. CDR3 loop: CASSYNRDTQYF. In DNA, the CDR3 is TGTGCCAGCAGTTACAACAGAGATACGCAGTATTTT.

CDR3 in amino acids: CASRASNNEQFF. CDR3 in DNA: TGTGCCAGCAGGGCTAGTAATAATGAGCAGTTCTTC. The chain uses TRBV6-5 and TRBJ2-1, with D hard to call. Trimming shortened V by 6 bases and J by 7 bases, and 10 bases separated the two germline ends. This CDR3 has 12 amino acids. CDR1 is MNHEY and CDR2 is SVGAGI in the germline V gene.

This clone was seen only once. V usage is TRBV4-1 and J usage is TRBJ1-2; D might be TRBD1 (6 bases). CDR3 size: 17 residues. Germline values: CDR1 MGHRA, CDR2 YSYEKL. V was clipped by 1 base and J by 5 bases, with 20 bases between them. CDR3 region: CASSQARRGGAWYGYTF. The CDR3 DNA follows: TGCGCCAGCAGCCAAGCTCGTCGAGGGGGGGCTTGGTATGGCTACACCTTC.

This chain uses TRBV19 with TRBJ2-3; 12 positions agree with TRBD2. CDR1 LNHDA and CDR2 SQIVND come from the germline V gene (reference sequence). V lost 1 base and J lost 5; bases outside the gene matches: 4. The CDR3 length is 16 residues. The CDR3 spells CASSIVTSGRIDTQYF. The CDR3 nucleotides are TGTGCCAGTAGTATAGTAACTAGCGGGAGGATAGATACGCAGTATTTT.

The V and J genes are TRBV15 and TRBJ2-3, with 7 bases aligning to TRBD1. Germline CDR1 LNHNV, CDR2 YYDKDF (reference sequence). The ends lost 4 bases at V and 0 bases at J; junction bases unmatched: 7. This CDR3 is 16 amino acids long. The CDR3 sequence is CATSITPGQSTDTQYF. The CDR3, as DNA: TGTGCCACCAGCATTACGCCGGGACAGAGCACAGATACGCAGTATTTT. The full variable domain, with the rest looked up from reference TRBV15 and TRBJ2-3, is DAMVIQNPRYQVTQFGKPVTLSCSQTLNHNVMYWYQQKSSQAPKLLFHYYDKDFNNEADTPDNFQSRRPNTSFCFLDIRSPGLGDTAMYLCATSITPGQSTDTQYFGPGTRLTVL.

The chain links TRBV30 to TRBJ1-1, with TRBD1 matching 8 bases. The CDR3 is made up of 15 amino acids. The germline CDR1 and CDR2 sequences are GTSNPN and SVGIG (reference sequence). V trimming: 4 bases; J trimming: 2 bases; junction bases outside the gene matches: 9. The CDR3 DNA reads TGTGCCTGGATAGTACAGGGGGGGGAAAACACTGAAGCTTTCTTT. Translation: CAWIVQGGENTEAFF.

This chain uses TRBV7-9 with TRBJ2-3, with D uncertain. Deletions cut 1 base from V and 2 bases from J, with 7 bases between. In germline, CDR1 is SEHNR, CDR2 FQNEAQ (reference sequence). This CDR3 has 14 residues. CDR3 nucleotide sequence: TGTGCCAGCAGCTTAGGCCCATACACAGATACGCAGTATTTT. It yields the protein CASSLGPYTDTQYF.

The CDR3 coding sequence is TGTGCCAGCAGTACCCCCCTCGGTTCATGGGAGACCCAGTACTTC. Translation: CASSTPLGSWETQYF. The chain joins TRBV6-6 to TRBJ2-5; the D is unclear. The CDR3 contains 15 residues. The V end lost 5 bases, the J end lost 5 bases, and 18 bases lay between the germline ends. The germline CDR1 and CDR2 sequences are MNHNY and SVGAGI (reference sequence).

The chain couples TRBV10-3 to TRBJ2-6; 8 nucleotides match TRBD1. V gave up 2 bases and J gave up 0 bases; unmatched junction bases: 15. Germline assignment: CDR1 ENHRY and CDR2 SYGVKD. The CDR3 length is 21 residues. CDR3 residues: CAISETMDRAYYTSGANVLTF. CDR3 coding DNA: TGTGCCATCAGTGAGACTATGGACAGGGCCTACTATACCTCTGGGGCCAACGTCCTGACTTTC.